This paragraph covers one TCR beta chain sequence. The data stem from a study of Graves' ophthalmopathy and Graves' hyperthyroidism. Germline-derived CDR1 and CDR2 are SGHTA and FQGNSA. With V trimmed by 8 bases and J by 1 base, 11 bases remained unmatched. The CDR3 has 16 amino acids. TCR beta CDR3 regions were amplified from RNA transcripts. The first-round RT-PCR employed HTBI primers together with the Qiagen OneStep RT-PCR kit. A multiplex PCR was then performed as the second round. Via MiXCR, TCRdb re-called the multiplex PCR reads, giving one row per CDR3 protein. Among around 43,000 distinct CDR3 sequences, roughly half were seen once, and the ten largest hold less than 20%.

V is TRBV7-2 and J is TRBJ2-1; TRBD2 aligns across 7 bases. Sequencing was done on a sample of peripheral blood. The sequence was obtained from an adult man with Graves' ophthalmopathy. CDR3 DNA: TGTGCCAGCCGACTAGCTGGGGCAAGGTCCTACAATGAGCAGTTCTTC. Translating gives CASRLAGARSYNEQFF. Together with reference TRBV7-2 and TRBJ2-1, the CDR3 gives the full variable domain: GAGVSQSPSNKVTEKGKDVELRCDPISGHTALYWYRQSLGQGLEFLIYFQGNSAPDKSGLPSDRFSAERTGGSVSTLTIQRTQQEDSAVYLCASRLAGARSYNEQFFGPGTRLTVL.